Listed below are T cell receptor beta chains from one sample, sequenced in a study of T cells in Graves' hyperthyroidism and ophthalmopathy. Each CDR3 protein is one row after TCRdb ran MiXCR on the multiplex PCR reads. The sample comprises about 280,000 distinct CDR3 sequences, 25% to 30% of which are singletons, and about 30% rests with the top ten. Material: blood. The source is a man in his forties with Graves' hyperthyroidism that later progressed to Graves' ophthalmopathy. The CDR3 runs from the conserved cysteine through the conserved F or W. Fields, in order: V gene, J gene, D gene, clone size, CDR3 protein, CDR3 DNA. The D gene is left open where the match is weak. Some rows have no size entry. The others give once, few or many, or a class for an expanded clone.

TRBV12-5	TRBJ2-1	.	many	CASDPGSQSYNEQFF	TGTGCTAGTGATCCCGGTAGCCAGTCCTACAATGAGCAGTTCTTC
TRBV6-5	TRBJ2-7	TRBD1	many	CASSWGQIYEQYF	TGTGCCAGCAGTTGGGGACAGATCTACGAGCAGTACTTC
TRBV10-3	TRBJ1-5	.	many	CAIGGDGNQPQHF	TGTGCCATCGGGGGCGACGGGAATCAGCCCCAGCATTTT
TRBV2	TRBJ1-1	.	many	CASSDPSNTEAFF	TGTGCCAGCAGTGACCCCTCAAACACTGAAGCTTTCTTT
TRBV11-2	TRBJ2-7	TRBD2	many	CASSLDSSGGGEQYF	TGTGCCAGCAGCTTAGATAGTAGCGGGGGCGGAGAGCAGTACTTC
TRBV28	TRBJ2-7	TRBD2	many	CASSPMGSGSRYEQYF	TGTGCCAGCAGTCCTATGGGTAGCGGGAGTAGATACGAGCAGTACTTC
TRBV28	TRBJ1-5	TRBD1	many	CASTGQGFSNQPQHF	TGTGCCAGCACCGGACAGGGGTTTAGCAATCAGCCCCAGCATTTT
TRBV19	TRBJ1-1	.	many	CASTPEQPQMNTEAFF	TGTGCCAGTACCCCGGAGCAGCCTCAAATGAACACTGAAGCTTTCTTT
TRBV19	TRBJ1-1	.	many	CASSTAGFTEAFF	TGTGCCAGTAGCACAGCGGGGTTCACTGAAGCTTTCTTT
TRBV6-5	TRBJ2-7	TRBD2	.	CASSFHRTSGSPDEQYF	TGTGCCAGCAGTTTCCACCGTACTAGCGGGAGTCCAGACGAGCAGTACTTC
TRBV13	TRBJ2-7	TRBD2	.	CASSNRTSRYEQYF	TGTGCCAGCAGCAACCGGACTAGCAGATACGAGCAGTACTTC
TRBV30	TRBJ1-1	.	many	CAGGEWNTEAFF	TGTGCCGGGGGGGAGTGGAACACTGAAGCTTTCTTT
TRBV7-8	TRBJ2-5	TRBD2	.	CASSPKLAGVETQYF	TGTGCCAGCAGCCCGAAGCTAGCGGGAGTGGAGACCCAGTACTTC
TRBV2	TRBJ2-5	.	many	CASRVSETQYF	TGTGCCAGCAGGGTCAGTGAGACCCAGTACTTC
TRBV6-1	TRBJ1-5	TRBD1	.	CATSRQGYQPQHF	TGTGCCACAAGTAGACAGGGGTACCAGCCCCAGCATTTT
TRBV20-1	TRBJ2-7	.	many	CSARPSQGTAYEQYF	TGCAGTGCTAGGCCCTCACAGGGGACTGCCTACGAGCAGTACTTC
TRBV5-1	TRBJ2-5	.	many	CASSPRDSTEETQYF	TGCGCCAGCAGCCCTCGGGACTCCACCGAGGAGACCCAGTACTTC
TRBV6-5	TRBJ2-7	.	many	CASSYGDPNYEQYF	TGTGCCAGCAGTTACGGGGACCCAAACTACGAGCAGTACTTC
TRBV11-1	TRBJ2-7	TRBD1	many	CASSLRDGTGFHEQYF	TGTGCCAGCAGCTTAAGGGACGGGACAGGGTTCCACGAGCAGTACTTC
TRBV12-3/TRBV12-4	TRBJ2-5	TRBD2	.	CASRGEIAGETQYF	TGTGCCAGCAGGGGGGAGATAGCGGGGGAGACCCAGTACTTC
TRBV28	TRBJ2-7	.	.	CASSPGGVSSYEQYF	TGTGCCAGCAGCCCTGGGGGAGTAAGCTCCTACGAGCAGTACTTC
TRBV7-8	TRBJ1-1	.	.	CASSLAGGHGAFF	TGTGCCAGCAGCTTAGCGGGGGGGCATGGAGCTTTCTTT
TRBV6-1	TRBJ1-1	.	many	CASSKTGNTEAFF	TGTGCCAGCAGTAAGACGGGGAACACTGAAGCTTTCTTT
TRBV12-3/TRBV12-4	TRBJ1-5	.	many	CASSSYSGEKNQPQHF	TGTGCCAGCAGTTCGTATTCAGGGGAGAAGAATCAGCCCCAGCATTTT
TRBV6-2/TRBV6-3	TRBJ2-2	.	.	CASSLGRRGAGELFF	TGTGCCAGCAGTCTAGGGCGACGCGGTGCCGGGGAGCTGTTTTTT
TRBV12-3/TRBV12-4	TRBJ1-5	.	many	CASSEVSGNQPQHF	TGTGCCAGCAGTGAAGTGAGCGGTAATCAGCCCCAGCATTTT
TRBV2	TRBJ1-2	TRBD1	many	CASSGQGNFGYTF	TGTGCCAGCTCGGGACAGGGGAACTTTGGCTACACCTTC
TRBV7-2	TRBJ2-7	.	few	CASGSWYEQYF	TGTGCCAGCGGGAGCTGGTACGAGCAGTACTTC
TRBV4-2	TRBJ2-7	TRBD2	.	CASSQGLAGASMAYEQYF	TGTGCCAGCAGCCAAGGACTAGCGGGAGCCAGTATGGCCTACGAGCAGTACTTC